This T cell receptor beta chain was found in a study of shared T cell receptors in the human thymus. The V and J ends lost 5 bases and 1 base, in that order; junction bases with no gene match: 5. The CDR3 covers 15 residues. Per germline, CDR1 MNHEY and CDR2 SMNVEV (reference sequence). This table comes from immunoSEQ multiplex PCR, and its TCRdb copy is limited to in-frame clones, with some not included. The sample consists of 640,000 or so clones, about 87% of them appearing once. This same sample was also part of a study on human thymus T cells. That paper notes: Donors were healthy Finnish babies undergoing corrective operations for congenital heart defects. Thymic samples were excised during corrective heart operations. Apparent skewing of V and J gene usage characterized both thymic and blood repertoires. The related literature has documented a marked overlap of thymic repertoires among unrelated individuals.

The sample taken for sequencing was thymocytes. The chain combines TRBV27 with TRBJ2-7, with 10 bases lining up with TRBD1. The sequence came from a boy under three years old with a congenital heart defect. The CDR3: CASSGPGQGSYEQYF. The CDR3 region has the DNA TGTGCCAGCAGTGGTCCGGGACAGGGGTCCTACGAGCAGTACTTC.